A selection of T cell receptor beta chains follows, all from one sample in a study of Tregs in tolerant kidney transplant recipients. The data were produced by immunoSEQ multiplex PCR, yet TCRdb's version contains in-frame clones alone and is incomplete. The table lists 90,000 to 150,000 clones, 92% of them singletons, with more than 0.45% in the top ten. Sequenced sample: CD4+ T cells from blood. The receptors were gathered from a human donor in good health. CDR3s include the opening cysteine and the closing phenylalanine or tryptophan. A D gene is named only where the DNA matches it firmly. Where a row states a size, it is once, few, many or the class of an expanded clone; other rows omit it.

>-|TRBJ2-2|TRBV4-1|-
CASSQVKNTGELFF
TGCGCCAGCAGCCAAGTCAAAAACACCGGGGAGCTGTTTTTT
>-|TRBJ1-2|TRBV7-2|TRBD1
CASSSRNDRGNGYTF
TGTGCCAGCAGCTCGAGAAATGACAGGGGAAACGGCTACACCTTC
>once|TRBJ1-2|TRBV5-1|TRBD1
CASSPETGGIPTGHGYTF
TGCGCCAGCAGCCCAGAGACAGGGGGGATACCCACCGGTCATGGCTACACCTTC
>-|TRBJ2-2|TRBV27|TRBD2
CASSRRLAGNTGELFF
TGTGCCAGCAGTAGGCGTCTAGCGGGAAACACCGGGGAGCTGTTTTTT
>-|TRBJ2-1|TRBV5-1|-
CASSSLGYGNEQFF
TGCGCCAGCAGCTCCCTAGGTTACGGGAATGAGCAGTTCTTC
>-|TRBJ2-1|TRBV7-9|TRBD2
CASSPGTSWGNEQFF
TGTGCCAGCAGCCCCGGGACTAGCTGGGGGAATGAGCAGTTCTTC
>-|TRBJ2-3|TRBV18|-
CASSPRGTDTQYF
TGTGCCAGCTCACCTCGGGGCACAGATACGCAGTATTTT
>-|TRBJ1-5|TRBV28|TRBD1
CASKPPGQAYNQPQHF
TGTGCCAGCAAACCTCCGGGACAGGCCTACAATCAGCCCCAGCATTTT
>-|TRBJ1-5|TRBV18|-
CASSPQMGNQPQHF
TGTGCCAGCTCACCCCAAATGGGCAATCAGCCCCAGCATTTT
>few|TRBJ1-5|TRBV19|TRBD1
CASSRTGGRSNQPQHF
TGTGCCAGTAGCCGGACAGGGGGCAGAAGCAATCAGCCCCAGCATTTT
>-|TRBJ2-5|TRBV7-2|-
CASSLSGSRTQETQYF
TGTGCCAGCAGCTTATCGGGGAGCCGAACACAAGAGACCCAGTACTTC
>-|TRBJ1-2|TRBV7-9|-
CASSKQGYGYTF
TGTGCCAGCAGCAAACAGGGCTATGGCTACACCTTC
>-|TRBJ2-1|TRBV5-4|-
CASSLRSGEQFF
TGTGCCAGCAGCTTGCGTTCCGGTGAGCAGTTCTTC
>-|TRBJ2-5|TRBV6-5|-
CATIAPGSETQYF
TGTGCCACCATTGCCCCAGGGTCAGAGACCCAGTACTTC
>once|TRBJ2-2|TRBV5-1|-
CASSPGQLNTGELFF
TGCGCCAGCAGCCCTGGCCAGCTGAACACCGGGGAGCTGTTTTTT